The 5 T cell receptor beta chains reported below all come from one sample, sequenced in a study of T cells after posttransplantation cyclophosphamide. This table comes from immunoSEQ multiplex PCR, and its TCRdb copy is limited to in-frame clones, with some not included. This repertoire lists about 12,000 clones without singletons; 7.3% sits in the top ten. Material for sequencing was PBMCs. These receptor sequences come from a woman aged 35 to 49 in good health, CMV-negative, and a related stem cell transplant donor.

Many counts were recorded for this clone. This CDR3 is CASSITNRVNYGYTF. The CDR3 DNA reads TGTGCCAGTAGTATAACGAACCGGGTAAACTATGGCTACACCTTC. This chain links TRBV19 with TRBJ1-2; D remains ambiguous. V was trimmed by 2 bases and J by 2 bases, leaving 12 bases between them. The CDR3 runs 15 residues. Germline V lookup: CDR1 LNHDA, CDR2 SQIVND (reference sequence).

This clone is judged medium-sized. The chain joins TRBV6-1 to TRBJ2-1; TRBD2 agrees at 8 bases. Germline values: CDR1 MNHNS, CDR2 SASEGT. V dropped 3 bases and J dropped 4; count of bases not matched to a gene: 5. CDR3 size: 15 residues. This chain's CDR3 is CASSEDGGGYNEQFF. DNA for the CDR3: TGTGCCAGCAGTGAGGACGGCGGGGGGTACAATGAGCAGTTCTTC.

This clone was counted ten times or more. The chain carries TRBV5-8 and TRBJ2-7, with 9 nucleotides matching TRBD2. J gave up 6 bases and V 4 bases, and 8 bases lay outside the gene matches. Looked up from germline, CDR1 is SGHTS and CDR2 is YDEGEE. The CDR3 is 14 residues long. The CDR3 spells CASSMRGGWSEQYF. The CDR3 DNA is TGTGCCAGCAGCATGCGGGGGGGCTGGAGCGAGCAGTACTTC.

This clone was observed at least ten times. CDR3 nucleotides: TGTGCCAGCAGTTCGGTATTCGGGACAGGGACTAACAATGAGCAGTTCTTC. It yields the protein CASSSVFGTGTNNEQFF. The gene calls are TRBV28 and TRBJ2-1; 9 bases line up with TRBD1. The germline CDR1 and CDR2 sequences are MDHEN and SYDVKM. CDR3 length: 17 residues. V shed 4 bases and J 5 bases; nucleotides not matched to a gene: 12.

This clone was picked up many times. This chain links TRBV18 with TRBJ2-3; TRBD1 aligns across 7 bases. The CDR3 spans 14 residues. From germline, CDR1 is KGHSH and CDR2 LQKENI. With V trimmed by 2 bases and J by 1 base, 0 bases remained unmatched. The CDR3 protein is CASSPGTGTDTQYF. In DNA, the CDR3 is TGTGCCAGCTCACCAGGGACAGGCACAGATACGCAGTATTTT.